By share, the clone carrying this TCR beta chain ranks as large. What it recognizes is unknown. These data belong to a study of OX40 agonist ivuxolimab in advanced cancers. Blood specimens came from baseline, cycle 4 day 1, and cycle 7 day 1. The assay was immunoSEQ multiplex PCR, and TCRdb's table has in-frame clones only and misses some. The table has 20,000 or so clones, about 87% seen once. General study results and limits: Some of the lowest clonal expansion was seen in partial responders at 0.1-3.0 mg/kg.

Trimming took off 3 bases at V and 5 bases at J, with 13 bases between the two ends. Per germline, CDR1 SGDLS and CDR2 YYNGEE. The CDR3 runs 14 residues. The receptor's source is an adult with an advanced solid tumor such as melanoma, head and neck, liver or kidney cancer. The chain combines TRBV9 with TRBJ2-3; D gene ambiguous. Material: CD4+ or CD8+ T cells sorted from blood, obtained in a trial of the OX40 agonist ivuxolimab. The CDR3 sequence: CASSERLGLDTQYF. The CDR3, as DNA: TGTGCCAGCAGCGAGAGGTTAGGGTTAGATACGCAGTATTTT.